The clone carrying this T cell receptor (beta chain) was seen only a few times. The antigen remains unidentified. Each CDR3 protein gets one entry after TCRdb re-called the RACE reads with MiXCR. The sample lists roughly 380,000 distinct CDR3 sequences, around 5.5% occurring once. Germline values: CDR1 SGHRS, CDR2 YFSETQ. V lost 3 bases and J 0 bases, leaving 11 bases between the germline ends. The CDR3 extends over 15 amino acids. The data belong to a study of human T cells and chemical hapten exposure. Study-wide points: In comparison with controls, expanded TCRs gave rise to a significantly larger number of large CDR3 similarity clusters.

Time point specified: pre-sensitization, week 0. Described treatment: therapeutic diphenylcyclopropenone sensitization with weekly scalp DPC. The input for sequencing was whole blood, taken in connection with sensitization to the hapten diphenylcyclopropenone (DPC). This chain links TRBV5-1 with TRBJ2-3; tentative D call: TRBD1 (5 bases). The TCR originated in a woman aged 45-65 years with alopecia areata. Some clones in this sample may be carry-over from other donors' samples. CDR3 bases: TGCGCCAGCAGCTCAATTACAGGAAGCACAGATACGCAGTATTTT. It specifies CASSSITGSTDTQYF.